These 8 T cell receptor beta chains came from one sample sequenced in a study of T-cell memory formation after mild COVID-19. TCRdb fed the 5' RACE reads into MiXCR, producing one record per CDR3 protein. In the table there are roughly 350,000 distinct CDR3 sequences, around 27% of which are singletons. What was sequenced was PBMCs or a T cell subset sorted from them (not recorded which). The origin of the receptors is an adult woman who had mild COVID-19 (a few samples of this study predate the infection). Cell type and time point are not known.

This clonotype was seen more than once but under ten times. J is TRBJ2-3 and V is TRBV11-3; 9 positions agree with TRBD1. The CDR3 is made up of 15 amino acids. The germline V gene encodes CDR1 SGHNT and CDR2 YENEEA. Germline trimming cut 0 bases from V and 3 bases from J; bases unmatched to any gene: 1. The CDR3 here is CASSLDGTGTDTQYF. In DNA, the CDR3 is TGTGCCAGCAGCTTAGACGGGACAGGGACAGATACGCAGTATTTT. Variable domain in full (rest from reference TRBV11-3 and TRBJ2-3): EAGVVQSPRYKIIEKKQPVAFWCNPISGHNTLYWYLQNLGQGPELLIRYENEEAVDDSQLPKDRFSAERLKGVDSTLKIQPAELGDSAVYLCASSLDGTGTDTQYFGPGTRLTVL.

This chain connects TRBV18 to TRBJ2-5, with 8 nucleotides matching TRBD2. Per germline, CDR1 KGHSH and CDR2 LQKENI. The CDR3 is 15 residues long. Germline trimming cut 1 base from V and 4 bases from J; bases unmatched to any gene: 5. The CDR3 loop is CASSPRAGGGETQYF. The CDR3 nucleotides are TGTGCCAGCTCACCACGTGCGGGGGGCGGAGAGACCCAGTACTTC.

The CDR3 sequence is CASSVDNGRYSPLHF. The CDR3 DNA is TGTGCCAGCAGCGTAGATAATGGACGATATTCACCCCTCCACTTT. The chain has TRBV9 and TRBJ1-6; D remains ambiguous. The length of the CDR3 is 15 residues. CDR1 and CDR2 from the germline V gene are SGDLS and YYNGEE. Between the trimmed V and J ends, which lost 0 bases and 8 bases, there was a span of 12 bases.

This clonotype was counted once. The gene calls are TRBV10-3 and TRBJ1-1; 12 nucleotides align to TRBD1. The CDR3 has 12 amino acids. Trimming cost V 6 bases and J 8 bases; bases outside gene matches: 1. Germline loops: CDR1 ENHRY, CDR2 SYGVKD. The CDR3 DNA reads TGTGCCATCAGGGGGACAGGGGGCGAAGCTTTCTTT. Its protein is CAIRGTGGEAFF.

The chain uses TRBV24-1 and TRBJ2-6, with TRBD1 identical over 7 bases. The CDR3 runs to 18 residues. V gave up 2 bases and J gave up 0 bases; unmatched junction bases: 6. CDR1 and CDR2 (germline): KGHDR, SFDVKD. CDR3 residues: CATSDSRGRRSGANVLTF. Here the CDR3 DNA reads TGTGCCACCAGTGATTCGAGGGGGCGCCGCTCTGGGGCCAACGTCCTGACTTTC.

This clonotype was counted only a few times. This sequence joins TRBV7-9 and TRBJ2-2; TRBD2 is a possible D gene (5 bases). CDR3 size: 17 residues. Between the trimmed V and J ends, which lost 4 bases and 4 bases, there was a span of 19 bases. Germline V gives CDR1 SEHNR, CDR2 FQNEAQ (reference sequence). The CDR3 region is CASSSPRGSLGTGELFF. The DNA for the CDR3 is TGTGCCAGCAGCTCGCCTCGGGGATCGTTGGGCACCGGGGAGCTGTTTTTT.

This chain joins TRBV6-6 and TRBJ2-7, with D perhaps TRBD1 (6 bases). The CDR3 has 12 amino acids. V was trimmed by 6 bases and J by 2 bases, leaving 8 bases between them. Germline loops: CDR1 MNHNY, CDR2 SVGAGI (reference sequence). CDR3 sequence (DNA): TGTGCCAGCAGCGACAGGACCTACGAGCAGTACTTC. Translated, it gives CASSDRTYEQYF.

This chain connects TRBV11-2 to TRBJ2-1; D not certain. Germline lookup yields CDR1 SGHAT and CDR2 FQNNGV. CDR3 length equals 18 residues. The ends were cut back, 0 bases at V and 0 bases at J, with 15 bases in the middle. The CDR3 bases are TGTGCCAGCAGCTTAGAGGGGTTGCGGCTCAGCTCCTACAATGAGCAGTTCTTC. This encodes CASSLEGLRLSSYNEQFF. Combining the CDR3 with reference TRBV11-2 and TRBJ2-1 gives the whole variable domain EAGVAQSPRYKIIEKRQSVAFWCNPISGHATLYWYQQILGQGPKLLIQFQNNGVVDDSQLPKDRFSAERLKGVDSTLKIQPAKLEDSAVYLCASSLEGLRLSSYNEQFFGPGTRLTVL.